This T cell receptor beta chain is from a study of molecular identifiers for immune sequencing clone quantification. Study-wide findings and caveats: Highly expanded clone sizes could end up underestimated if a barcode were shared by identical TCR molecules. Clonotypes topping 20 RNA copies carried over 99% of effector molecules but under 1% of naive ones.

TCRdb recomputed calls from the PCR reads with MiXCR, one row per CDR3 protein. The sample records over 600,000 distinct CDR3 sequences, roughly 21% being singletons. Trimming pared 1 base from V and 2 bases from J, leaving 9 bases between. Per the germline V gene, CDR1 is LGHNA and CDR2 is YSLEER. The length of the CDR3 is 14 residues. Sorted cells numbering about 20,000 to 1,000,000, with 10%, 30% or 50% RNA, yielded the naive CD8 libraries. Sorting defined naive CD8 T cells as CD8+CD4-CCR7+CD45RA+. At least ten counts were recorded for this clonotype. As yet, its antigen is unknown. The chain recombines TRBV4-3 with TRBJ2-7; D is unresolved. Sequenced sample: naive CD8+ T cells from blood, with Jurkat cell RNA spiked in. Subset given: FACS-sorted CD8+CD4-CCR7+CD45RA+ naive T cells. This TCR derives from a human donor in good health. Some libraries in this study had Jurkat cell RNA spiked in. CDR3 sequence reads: CASSQAPTAYEQYF. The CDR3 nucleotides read TGCGCCAGCAGCCAAGCCCCCACAGCCTACGAGCAGTACTTC.